A single sample is the source of the 2 T cell receptor beta chains below, sequenced in a study of T-cell reconstitution after alpha-beta-depleted transplantation in children. The TCRbeta library incorporated unique molecular identifiers. TCRdb reanalysed the PCR reads using MiXCR and keeps one entry per CDR3 protein. The sample yields hundreds of thousands of distinct CDR3 sequences, approximately 13% seen once. Sequencing was performed on PBMCs, mostly from graft donor cells, taken 360 days after TCRalphabeta/CD19-depleted stem cell transplant. These receptors all stem from a male patient younger than 18 who had a stem cell transplant for acute myeloid leukemia, so the T cells may come from the graft donor.

This clonotype was observed a few times. J is TRBJ2-4 and V is TRBV4-3, with D possibly being TRBD2 (7 bases). V lost 0 bases to trimming and J lost 2 bases, with 20 bases between them. CDR1 is LGHNA and CDR2 is YSLEER in the germline V gene. The CDR3 covers 19 residues. CDR3 region: CASSQDGGGGIGTKNIQYF. The CDR3 DNA reads as TGCGCCAGCAGCCAAGATGGGGGGGGCGGAATCGGGACCAAAAACATTCAGTACTTC.

This clonotype was observed at least ten times. The rearrangement links TRBV28 to TRBJ2-7; TRBD2 matches at 9 bases. This CDR3 is built from 16 residues. The V gene end was trimmed by 3 bases and the J gene end by 0 bases; junction bases not matched to a gene: 6. Germline V gene data show CDR1 as MDHEN and CDR2 as SYDVKM. The CDR3: CASSFGLAGFSYEQYF. The CDR3 region has the DNA TGTGCCAGCAGTTTTGGGCTAGCGGGATTCTCCTACGAGCAGTACTTC. Using reference TRBV28 and TRBJ2-7 for the parts outside the CDR3, the full variable domain is DVKVTQSSRYLVKRTGEKVFLECVQDMDHENMFWYRQDPGLGLRLIYFSYDVKMKEKGDIPEGYSVSREKKERFSLILESASTNQTSMYLCASSFGLAGFSYEQYFGPGTRLTVT.